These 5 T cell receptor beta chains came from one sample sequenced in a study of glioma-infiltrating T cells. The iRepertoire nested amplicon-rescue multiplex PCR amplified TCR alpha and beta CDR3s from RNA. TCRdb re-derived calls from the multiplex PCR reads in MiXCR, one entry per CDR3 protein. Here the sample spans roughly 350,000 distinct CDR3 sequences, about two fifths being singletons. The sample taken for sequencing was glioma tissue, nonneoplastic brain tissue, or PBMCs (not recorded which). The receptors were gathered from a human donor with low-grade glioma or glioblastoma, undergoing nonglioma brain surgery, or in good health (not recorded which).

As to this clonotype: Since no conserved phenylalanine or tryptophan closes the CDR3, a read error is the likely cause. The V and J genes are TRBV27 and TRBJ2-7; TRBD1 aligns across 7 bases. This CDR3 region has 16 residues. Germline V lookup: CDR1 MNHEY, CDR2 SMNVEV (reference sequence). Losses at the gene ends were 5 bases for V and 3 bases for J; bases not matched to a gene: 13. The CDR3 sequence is CASSTTGVLSVYEQYL. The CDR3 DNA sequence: TGTGCCAGCAGTACAACAGGGGTCTTATCCGTCTACGAGCAGTACCTC.

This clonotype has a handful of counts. CDR3: CSVGTGMGEQYF. CDR3 nucleotide sequence: TGCAGCGTCGGGACAGGGATGGGCGAGCAGTACTTC. The genes are TRBV29-1 and TRBJ2-7; 9 bases agree with TRBD1. Looked up from germline, CDR1 is SQVTM and CDR2 is ANQGSEA. Unmatched junction bases numbered 6, after V lost 6 bases and J lost 6 bases. The CDR3 consists of 12 residues.

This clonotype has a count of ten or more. CDR3 region: CASSYLLFGGIDTQYF. The CDR3 DNA follows: TGTGCCAGCAGTTACCTCCTTTTTGGGGGGATAGATACGCAGTATTTT. The chain recombines TRBV27 with TRBJ2-3; weak D call: TRBD2 (6 bases). The CDR3 is 16 amino acids. From germline, CDR1 is MNHEY and CDR2 SMNVEV (reference sequence). Deletions cut 4 bases from V and 5 bases from J, with 19 bases between.

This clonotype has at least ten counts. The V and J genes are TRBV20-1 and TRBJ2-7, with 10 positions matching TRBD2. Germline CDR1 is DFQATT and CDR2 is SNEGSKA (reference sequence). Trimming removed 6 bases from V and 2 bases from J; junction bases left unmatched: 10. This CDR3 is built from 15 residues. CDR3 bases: TGCAGTGCGGCGCGCGGGACTAGCGAAGCCTACGAGCAGTACTTC. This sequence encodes CSAARGTSEAYEQYF.

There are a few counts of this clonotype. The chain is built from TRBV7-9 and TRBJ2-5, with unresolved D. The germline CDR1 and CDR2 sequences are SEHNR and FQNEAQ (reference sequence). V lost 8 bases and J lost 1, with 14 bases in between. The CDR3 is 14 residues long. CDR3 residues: CASFPSWSQETQYF. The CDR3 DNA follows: TGTGCCAGCTTTCCGTCTTGGTCCCAAGAGACCCAGTACTTC.